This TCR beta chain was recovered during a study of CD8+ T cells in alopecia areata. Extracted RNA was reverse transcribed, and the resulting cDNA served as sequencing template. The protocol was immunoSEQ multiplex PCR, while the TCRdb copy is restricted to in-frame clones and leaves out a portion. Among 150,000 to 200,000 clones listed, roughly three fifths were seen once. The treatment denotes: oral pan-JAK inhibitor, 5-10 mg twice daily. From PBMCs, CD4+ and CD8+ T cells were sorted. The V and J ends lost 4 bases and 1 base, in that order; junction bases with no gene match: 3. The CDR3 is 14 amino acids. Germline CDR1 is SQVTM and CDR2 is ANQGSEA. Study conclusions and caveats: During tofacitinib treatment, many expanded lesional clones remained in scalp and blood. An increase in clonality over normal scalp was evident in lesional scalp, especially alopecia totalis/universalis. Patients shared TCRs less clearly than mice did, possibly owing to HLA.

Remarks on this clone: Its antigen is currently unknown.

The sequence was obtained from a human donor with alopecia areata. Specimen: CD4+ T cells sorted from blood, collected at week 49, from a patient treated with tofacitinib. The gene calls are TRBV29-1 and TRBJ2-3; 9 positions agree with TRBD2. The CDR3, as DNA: TGCAGCGTTGCGAAGCGGGGGGGCACAGATACGCAGTATTTT. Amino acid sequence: CSVAKRGGTDTQYF.